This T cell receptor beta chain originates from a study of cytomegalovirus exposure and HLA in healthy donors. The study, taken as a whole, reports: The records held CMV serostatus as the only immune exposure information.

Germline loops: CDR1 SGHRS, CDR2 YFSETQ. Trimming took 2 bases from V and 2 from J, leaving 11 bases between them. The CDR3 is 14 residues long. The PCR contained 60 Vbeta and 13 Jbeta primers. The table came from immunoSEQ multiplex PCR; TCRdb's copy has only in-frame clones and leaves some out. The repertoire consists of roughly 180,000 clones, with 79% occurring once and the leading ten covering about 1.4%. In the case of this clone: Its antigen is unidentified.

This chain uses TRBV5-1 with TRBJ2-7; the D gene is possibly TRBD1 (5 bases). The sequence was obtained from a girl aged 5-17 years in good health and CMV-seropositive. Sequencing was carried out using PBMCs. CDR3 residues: CASSFGRATYEQYF. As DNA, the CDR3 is TGCGCCAGCAGCTTCGGCAGGGCCACCTACGAGCAGTACTTC.